This T cell receptor (beta chain) was profiled in a study of technical replicates of blood from a handful of donors. Only in-frame clones appear in the TCRdb table, and some are missing; sequencing was by immunoSEQ multiplex PCR. The data show tens of thousands of clones, with more than 90% seen just once and 0.39% held by the top ten. Material for sequencing was T cells isolated from PBMCs. The origin of this receptor is a human donor in good health. Some clones in this sample may be carry-over from other donors' samples.

DNA of the CDR3: TGTGCCTGGAGTGTGTCTAGCGCCGGCTCCTACGAGCAGTACTTC. It translates to CAWSVSSAGSYEQYF. The chain combines TRBV30 with TRBJ2-5, with D maybe TRBD2 (6 bases). The DNA end is a closer match to TRBJ2-7, so the J assignment may be wrong. The CDR3 is made up of 15 amino acids. CDR1 and CDR2 from the germline V gene are GTSNPN and SVGIG (reference sequence).